The 22 T cell receptor beta chains reported below all come from one sample, sequenced in a study of cytomegalovirus exposure and HLA in healthy donors. The PCR used 60 Vbeta and 13 Jbeta primers. Measured with immunoSEQ multiplex PCR; TCRdb has only the in-frame clones, and not every one. The sample has 40,000 to 55,000 clones, about three quarters seen once. The sample comprised PBMCs. The receptors here all came from a woman aged 40 to 50 in good health and CMV-seropositive.

The chain joins TRBV19 to TRBJ1-1, with TRBD1 as a possible D gene (5 bases). Trimming removed 0 bases from V and 5 bases from J, with 10 bases in between. Germline loops: CDR1 LNHDA, CDR2 SQIVND (reference sequence). CDR3 length: 14 residues. CDR3 sequence: CASSIEGGYTEAFF. In DNA, the CDR3 is TGTGCCAGTAGTATAGAGGGGGGTTATACTGAAGCTTTCTTT. The variable domain in full, with the rest retrieved from reference TRBV19 and TRBJ1-1, is DGGITQSPKYLFRKEGQNVTLSCEQNLNHDAMYWYRQDPGQGLRLIYYSQIVNDFQKGDIAEGYSVSREKKESFPLTVTSAQKNPTAFYLCASSIEGGYTEAFFGQGTRLTVV.

This clone showed up just a few times. V is TRBV6-6 and J is TRBJ1-1; 9 bases match TRBD1. Unmatched junction bases numbered 8, after V lost 8 bases and J lost 1 base. Germline loops: CDR1 MNHNY, CDR2 SVGAGI (reference sequence). The CDR3 contains 15 residues. CDR3 in DNA: TGTGCCAGCCAAATTATGGGACAGGGGAACACTGAAGCTTTCTTT. Encoded protein: CASQIMGQGNTEAFF.

As DNA, the CDR3 is TGCGCCAGCTCACTCGATTTCCTTGAGACCCAGTACTTC. This encodes CASSLDFLETQYF. This rearrangement joins TRBV5-1 to TRBJ2-5, with D hard to call. The germline gives CDR1 SGHRS, CDR2 YFSETQ. V lost 7 bases and J 5 bases, leaving 15 bases between the germline ends. This CDR3 comprises 13 residues.

The chain combines TRBV7-2 with TRBJ2-3, with TRBD1 identical over 7 bases. V shed 5 bases and J 3 bases; nucleotides not matched to a gene: 8. This CDR3 comprises 15 residues. Germline V gene sequence: CDR1 SGHTA, CDR2 FQGNSA. In nucleotides, the CDR3 is TGTGCCAGCAGCCCATGGGGACAGCCTACAGATACGCAGTATTTT. Translated, it gives CASSPWGQPTDTQYF.

This chain uses TRBV7-2 with TRBJ2-2, with TRBD1 identical over 9 bases. CDR3 length equals 16 residues. With 5 bases clipped from V and 2 bases from J, the junction kept 6 bases outside the gene matches. CDR1 and CDR2 (germline): SGHTA, FQGNSA. CDR3: CASSLTGGPNTGELFF. For the CDR3, the DNA is TGTGCCAGCAGCCTAACAGGGGGCCCTAACACCGGGGAGCTGTTTTTT.

V is TRBV9 and J is TRBJ1-1; D is uncertain. This CDR3 spans 13 amino acids. V was clipped by 4 bases and J by 1 base, with 8 bases between them. Germline V gives CDR1 SGDLS, CDR2 YYNGEE. In nucleotides, the CDR3 is TGTGCCAGCAGCCTTGCGGGGAACACTGAAGCTTTCTTT. This translates into CASSLAGNTEAFF.

V is TRBV5-4 and J is TRBJ1-5, with D maybe TRBD1 (5 bases). The germline CDR1 and CDR2 sequences are SGHNT and YYREEE (reference sequence). The V gene lost 0 bases and the J gene lost 1 base, with 11 bases spanning the gap. There are 16 residues in the CDR3. As DNA, the CDR3 is TGTGCCAGCAGCTTGGGGGGGGGTTCGAGCAATCAGCCCCAGCATTTT. As protein: CASSLGGGSSNQPQHF.

The gene calls are TRBV6-5 and TRBJ2-6, with D unresolved. V lost 4 bases, J lost 2 bases, and 6 bases lay in between. Per germline, CDR1 MNHEY and CDR2 SVGAGI. CDR3 length: 14 amino acids. CDR3 residues: CASSSPAGANVLTF. In DNA form, the CDR3 reads TGTGCCAGCAGTTCCCCAGCTGGGGCCAACGTCCTGACTTTC.

In its sample, this clone was seen a few times. The chain combines TRBV11-2 with TRBJ1-2, with a possible D match to TRBD1 (5 bases). There are 13 residues in the CDR3. Germline-derived CDR1 and CDR2 are SGHAT and FQNNGV. Trimming removed 5 bases from V and 5 bases from J, with 12 bases in between. Written as DNA, the CDR3 is TGTGCCAGCAGCCCCTCCAGGGAATATGGCTACACCTTC. Its translation: CASSPSREYGYTF.

CDR3 residues: CAISELSGGTPTQYF. The CDR3 coding sequence is TGTGCCATCAGTGAACTCAGCGGGGGAACACCAACGCAGTATTTT. The chain carries TRBV10-3 and TRBJ2-3, with 8 bases lining up with TRBD2. CDR1 ENHRY and CDR2 SYGVKD come from the germline V gene. The V gene end was trimmed by 3 bases and the J gene end by 9 bases; junction bases not matched to a gene: 11. CDR3 length: 15 residues.

The J gene is TRBJ1-5, the V gene TRBV15, with 8 bases lining up with TRBD1. Germline lookup yields CDR1 LNHNV and CDR2 YYDKDF (reference sequence). Trimming took 5 bases from V and 0 from J; bases not matched to a gene: 6. The length of the CDR3 is 16 residues. CDR3 nucleotide sequence: TGTGCCACCAGCCACGGAGGACAGGGTAGCAATCAGCCCCAGCATTTT. Translating gives CATSHGGQGSNQPQHF. The whole variable domain, remainder taken from reference TRBV15 and TRBJ1-5, is DAMVIQNPRYQVTQFGKPVTLSCSQTLNHNVMYWYQQKSSQAPKLLFHYYDKDFNNEADTPDNFQSRRPNTSFCFLDIRSPGLGDTAMYLCATSHGGQGSNQPQHFGDGTRLSIL.

The V gene is TRBV7-2, the J gene TRBJ2-2; tentative D call: TRBD1 (5 bases). In germline, CDR1 is SGHTA, CDR2 FQGNSA. The CDR3 covers 13 residues. V lost 3 bases to trimming and J lost 7 bases, with 9 bases between them. The CDR3 loop reads CASSFGTGGELFF. CDR3 sequence (DNA): TGTGCCAGCAGCTTTGGTACAGGCGGGGAGCTGTTTTTT.

The gene calls are TRBV7-2 and TRBJ2-3; no clear D gene. From germline, CDR1 is SGHTA and CDR2 FQGNSA. V lost 8 bases and J 4 bases, leaving 10 bases between the germline ends. The CDR3 loop spans 12 amino acids. CDR3 amino acids: CASEQEADTQYF. The DNA of the CDR3 is TGTGCCAGCGAACAAGAGGCAGATACGCAGTATTTT.

This chain connects TRBV10-1 to TRBJ2-3; D may be TRBD2 (5 bases). Germline assignment: CDR1 WNHNN and CDR2 SYGVQD (reference sequence). The V end was cut by 4 bases, the J end by 2 bases, with 10 bases between. The CDR3 is made up of 14 amino acids. CDR3 DNA sequence: TGCGCCAGCAGTGTGGCTAGCCCCACAGATACGCAGTATTTT. Protein product: CASSVASPTDTQYF.

V usage is TRBV1 and J usage is TRBJ2-1; no check of the table's D call, TRBD1, against the DNA was made. TRBV1 is a documented pseudogene. The CDR3 length is 13 residues. The CDR3 nucleotides read TGCACCAGCAGCCAAGTCCCCTACAGGAATCGGTTCTTC. Its translation is CTSSQVPYRNRFF.

The rearrangement joins TRBV28 to TRBJ2-7; D possibly corresponds to TRBD2 (7 bases). The germline V gene has CDR1 MDHEN and CDR2 SYDVKM. This CDR3 has 15 amino acids. V lost 8 bases, J lost 4 bases, and 21 bases lay in between. The CDR3 coding sequence is TGTGCCAGCCACGCGGGGGCGGTAATCAAGTACGAGCAGTACTTC. Translation: CASHAGAVIKYEQYF. Combining the CDR3 with reference TRBV28 and TRBJ2-7 gives the whole variable domain DVKVTQSSRYLVKRTGEKVFLECVQDMDHENMFWYRQDPGLGLRLIYFSYDVKMKEKGDIPEGYSVSREKKERFSLILESASTNQTSMYLCASHAGAVIKYEQYFGPGTRLTVT.

The chain links TRBV7-2 to TRBJ1-5; possibly TRBD1 for D (6 bases). Germline CDR1 is SGHTA and CDR2 is FQGNSA. This CDR3 is built from 14 residues. V was shortened by 1 base and J by 11 bases, with 15 bases between the two germline ends. The CDR3 loop reads CASSLEAGEFSQHF. The CDR3 bases are TGTGCCAGCAGCTTAGAGGCAGGGGAGTTTTCCCAGCATTTT. Variable domain in full (rest from reference TRBV7-2 and TRBJ1-5): GAGVSQSPSNKVTEKGKDVELRCDPISGHTALYWYRQSLGQGLEFLIYFQGNSAPDKSGLPSDRFSAERTGGSVSTLTIQRTQQEDSAVYLCASSLEAGEFSQHFGDGTRLSIL.

The chain joins TRBV6-5 to TRBJ1-5; possible D gene TRBD1, 6 bases. CDR1 and CDR2 (germline): MNHEY, SVGAGI. V lost 6 bases to trimming and J lost 0 bases, with 12 bases between them. This CDR3 spans 15 amino acids. The CDR3 reads CASRTGRYSNQPQHF. The CDR3 coding sequence is TGTGCCAGCAGAACAGGGAGATATAGCAATCAGCCCCAGCATTTT.

The CDR3 protein is CASSSHGSAGARNEQFF. CDR3 DNA: TGCGCCAGCAGCTCCCATGGGTCAGCGGGGGCTCGAAATGAGCAGTTCTTC. V is TRBV5-1 and J is TRBJ2-1, with 8 positions matching TRBD2. The CDR3 is 17 residues long. The V gene's germline CDR1 is SGHRS and CDR2 YFSETQ. V shed 3 bases and J 7 bases; nucleotides not matched to a gene: 15.

This chain uses TRBV6-5 with TRBJ2-3; D ambiguous. This CDR3 has 14 residues. The V end was cut by 4 bases, the J end by 0 bases, with 8 bases between. Germline V gene lookup returns CDR1 MNHEY and CDR2 SVGAGI. CDR3 nucleotides: TGTGCCAGCAGTTTCACAGCTAGCACAGATACGCAGTATTTT. Protein sequence: CASSFTASTDTQYF.

The chain employs TRBV19 and TRBJ2-7, with D perhaps matching TRBD2 (6 bases). The CDR3 is 12 residues long. Germline V lookup: CDR1 LNHDA, CDR2 SQIVND (reference sequence). Trimming removed 4 bases at V and 7 bases at J, with 11 bases between. The CDR3 DNA reads as TGTGCCAGTAGTAGCGGGATCTGGGAGCAGTACTTC. Its protein product is CASSSGIWEQYF.

V is TRBV28 and J is TRBJ1-5, with TRBD1 as a possible D gene (5 bases). V was shortened by 6 bases and J by 0 bases, with 15 bases between the two germline ends. The CDR3 length is 16 residues. The V gene's germline CDR1 is MDHEN and CDR2 SYDVKM. CDR3 region: CASSLAGQLSNQPQHF. In DNA form, the CDR3 reads TGTGCCAGCAGCCTAGCGGGGCAGCTTAGCAATCAGCCCCAGCATTTT.